The rows below give T cell receptor beta chains drawn from one sample of a study of T cell responses to AZD1222 COVID-19 vaccine. Produced via immunoSEQ multiplex PCR; TCRdb's table is partial and in-frame only. The table records around 200,000 clones, roughly 93% of them present only once. The sequences come from peripheral blood, collected on day 0 of AZD1222 vaccination. The receptor set was obtained from an adult in good health. Both conserved end residues are trimmed from each CDR3. The size of a clone is reported for some rows only, either as once, few or many, or as a class for expanded clones.

cdr3_aa	v_call	cdr3_length	clone_size
ASSPVVGTNEKLF	TRBV7-9	13	NA
ASSPQGAGELF	TRBV3-1/TRBV3-2	11	NA
ASSDPGTGESGYT	TRBV28	13	NA
ASSLGDRFSSYEQY	TRBV5-6	14	NA
ASSFFTGSSYNEQF	TRBV11-2	14	few
ASSREQGSISSPLH	TRBV7-8	14	NA
ASSPHRGGGAF	TRBV9	11	NA
ASTNGTGGYEQY	TRBV7-6	12	NA
ASSLEGGYT	TRBV7-9	9	NA
ASSLSPGMETQY	TRBV7-2	12	few
ASSARTGTSLHEQY	TRBV2	14	NA
ASSQVLSGHYGYT	TRBV3-1/TRBV3-2	13	NA
ASSQVIDPYEQY	TRBV4-2	12	NA
ASSGSGTGKETQY	TRBV25-1	13	NA
ASSEARTGYGYT	TRBV6-1	12	NA
ASSLVLAGGDTDTQY	TRBV11-2	15	NA
ASSSILGTVRQETQY	TRBV19	15	NA
ASGRDRDAYGYT	TRBV5-1	12	NA
ASSIAEGASQPQH	TRBV19	13	NA
ASSLGGGGPEAF	TRBV7-9	12	NA
ASSYSPQGKTEAF	TRBV5-8	13	NA
ASSLGRFNQPQH	TRBV5-6	12	NA
ASSMLGQNSPLH	TRBV19	12	NA
ASSLGLAGGFYEQY	TRBV7-9	14	once
ASSRAERNTIY	TRBV13	11	NA
ASSEWMGQGVKGYT	TRBV5-4	14	few